These 9 T cell receptor beta chains were all obtained from the same sample, sequenced in a study of early T cells in non-severe SARS-CoV-2 infection. TCRdb independently ran MiXCR on the 5' RACE reads; one entry per CDR3 protein. This sample has 100,000 to 120,000 distinct CDR3 sequences, with roughly 13% found just once. The source was whole blood, collected at baseline. The receptors were gathered from an adult who was a healthcare worker with PCR-confirmed SARS-CoV-2 infection or an uninfected control (not recorded which).

The rearrangement uses TRBV29-1 and TRBJ2-1; TRBD2 agrees at 11 bases. V was pared by 1 base and J by 9 bases, with 8 bases of the junction left unmatched. The CDR3 consists of 15 residues. Germline V gene data show CDR1 as SQVTM and CDR2 as ANQGSEA. The CDR3 sequence: CSVEGGTSGSFEQFF. CDR3 coding DNA: TGCAGCGTTGAAGGGGGAACTAGCGGGAGTTTTGAGCAGTTCTTC.

This clonotype occurred a few times. The V call is TRBV29-1, the J call TRBJ2-7; the match to TRBD2 covers 12 bases. Germline assignment: CDR1 SQVTM and CDR2 ANQGSEA. CDR3 length equals 15 residues. V was pared by 3 bases and J by 3 bases, with 6 bases of the junction left unmatched. The CDR3: CSVDWGTSGLYEQYF. The CDR3 nucleotides are TGCAGCGTTGATTGGGGGACTAGCGGGCTCTACGAGCAGTACTTC.

The chain is built from TRBV12-3 or TRBV12-4 and TRBJ1-4, with D tentatively TRBD1 (5 bases). This CDR3 comprises 15 residues. Between the trimmed V and J ends, which lost 5 bases and 4 bases, there was a span of 14 bases. In DNA, the CDR3 is TGTGCCAGCAGTCCCCGACAGAGTTATAATGAAAAACTGTTTTTT. Translation gives CASSPRQSYNEKLFF.

This clonotype was seen repeatedly, ten times or more. The CDR3, as DNA: TGTGCCAGCAGCCAGGGTAGGGGCCCCTACAATGAGCAGTTCTTC. This gives the protein CASSQGRGPYNEQFF. V and J are TRBV3-1 and TRBJ2-1; tentative D call: TRBD1 (5 bases). CDR1 is LGHDT, CDR2 YNNKEL, per germline (reference sequence). The V and J ends lost 3 bases and 2 bases respectively, with 11 bases between them. This CDR3 is built from 15 residues.

The chain's CDR3 is CASSREEKRRGYTF. The CDR3 DNA sequence: TGCGCCAGCAGCCGCGAGGAAAAGCGGCGTGGCTACACCTTC. The chain recombines TRBV4-1 with TRBJ1-2; no reliable D call. V was cut by 4 bases and J by 7 bases, with 16 bases left in between. The CDR3 consists of 14 residues. The germline gives CDR1 MGHRA, CDR2 YSYEKL.

The chain uses TRBV5-1 and TRBJ1-1; 9 bases are shared with TRBD1. CDR1 is SGHRS and CDR2 is YFSETQ in the germline V gene. The junction had 8 bases not matched to a gene; V was cut back by 6 bases and J by 2 bases. The CDR3 is made up of 15 amino acids. CDR3 coding DNA: TGCGCCAGCAAGGAGAGACAGGGGGAAAACACTGAAGCTTTCTTT. This codes for CASKERQGENTEAFF.

This clonotype appeared a few times. The chain has TRBV10-2 and TRBJ2-3; 8 bases line up with TRBD2. The V gene's germline CDR1 is WSHSY and CDR2 SAAADI. V gave up 0 bases and J gave up 6 bases; unmatched junction bases: 5. The CDR3 spans 15 residues. The CDR3 DNA is TGCGCCAGCAGTGAGTCCGGAACGGGAGGGGATACGCAGTATTTT. It translates to CASSESGTGGDTQYF.

J is TRBJ2-5 and V is TRBV29-1; 10 bases are a match to TRBD1. V was pared by 5 bases and J by 5 bases, with 11 bases of the junction left unmatched. The CDR3 covers 15 residues. Germline V gene sequence: CDR1 SQVTM, CDR2 ANQGSEA. CDR3 sequence reads: CSVSPQTGGMETQYF. The CDR3 DNA sequence: TGCAGCGTTTCACCACAGACAGGGGGCATGGAGACCCAGTACTTC.

This clonotype was counted between two and nine times. The J gene is TRBJ2-1, the V gene TRBV24-1; 8 positions agree with TRBD1. Germline V gives CDR1 KGHDR, CDR2 SFDVKD. The V and J ends lost 5 bases and 6 bases, in that order; junction bases with no gene match: 11. The CDR3 spans 16 residues. The CDR3 DNA is TGTGCCACCAGTGGGGAGACCGGGACAGGAAGCAATGAGCAGTTCTTC. Its translation: CATSGETGTGSNEQFF.